One sample yielded the 17 T cell receptor beta chains listed below, sequenced in a study of CD8+ T cells in alopecia areata. It was cDNA, reverse transcribed from extracted RNA, that served as the sequencing template. TCRdb's copy holds only in-frame clones and misses some; the assay was immunoSEQ multiplex PCR. The repertoire holds roughly 250,000 clones, with around 67% as singletons. The source was CD4+ T cells sorted from blood, collected at week 0. These receptors were obtained from a human donor with alopecia areata.

There are a few counts of this clone. The CDR3 sequence: CASSQDVGVGTEAFF. As DNA, the CDR3 is TGCGCCAGCAGCCAAGATGTCGGAGTAGGCACTGAAGCTTTCTTT. The chain recombines TRBV4-3 with TRBJ1-1; unclear D gene. This CDR3 is 15 amino acids long. Trimming shortened V by 0 bases and J by 4 bases, and 12 bases separated the two germline ends. Per the germline V gene, CDR1 is LGHNA and CDR2 is YSLEER.

J is TRBJ1-1 and V is TRBV28, with D maybe TRBD1 (5 bases). The CDR3 has 13 amino acids. The germline V gene has CDR1 MDHEN and CDR2 SYDVKM. Trimming removed 3 bases at V and 5 bases at J, with 10 bases between. The CDR3 region is CASSLGVGTEAFF. CDR3 sequence (DNA): TGTGCCAGCAGTTTGGGGGTTGGTACTGAAGCTTTCTTT.

This rearrangement joins TRBV6-5 to TRBJ2-3; TRBD1 matches 8 bases. V lost 6 bases, J lost 9 bases, and 14 bases stayed unmatched. This CDR3 is 15 amino acids long. Germline CDR1 reads MNHEY; CDR2 reads SVGAGI. CDR3 sequence: CASRLTAGGQGTQYF. As DNA, the CDR3 is TGTGCCAGCAGGTTGACGGCCGGCGGACAGGGAACGCAGTATTTT.

The genes are TRBV15 and TRBJ2-3; D is unresolved. The V and J ends lost 5 bases and 6 bases respectively, with 12 bases between them. Looked up from germline, CDR1 is LNHNV and CDR2 is YYDKDF (reference sequence). There are 13 residues in the CDR3. CDR3 in amino acids: CATSPSKLDTQYF. As DNA, the CDR3 is TGTGCCACCAGCCCTAGTAAATTGGATACGCAGTATTTT.

V gene TRBV11-2 combines with J gene TRBJ2-1, with 7 nucleotides matching TRBD2. The J segment lost 0 bases and the V segment lost 2 bases, leaving 1 base of the junction unmatched. The germline gives CDR1 SGHAT, CDR2 FQNNGV. There are 15 residues in the CDR3. The CDR3 sequence: CASSLWTSSYNEQFF. The CDR3 DNA reads TGTGCCAGCAGCTTATGGACTAGCTCCTACAATGAGCAGTTCTTC.

The gene calls are TRBV6-5 and TRBJ1-2; no firm D call. CDR1 is MNHEY and CDR2 is SVGAGI in the germline V gene. This CDR3 is 14 amino acids long. V lost 5 bases and J 1 base, leaving 11 bases between the germline ends. The CDR3 region has the DNA TGTGCCAGCAGTGGGCACACCGATAACTATGGCTACACCTTC. This sequence encodes CASSGHTDNYGYTF.

The V gene is TRBV7-8, the J gene TRBJ2-7, with D perhaps being TRBD1 or TRBD2 (5 bases each). V dropped 5 bases and J dropped 3 bases, with 11 bases sitting between them. The CDR3 contains 13 residues. CDR1 is SGHVS and CDR2 is FQNEAQ in the germline V gene. This CDR3 is CASSPTGLYEQYF. CDR3 in DNA: TGTGCCAGCAGCCCTACAGGACTCTACGAGCAGTACTTC.

V is TRBV4-2 and J is TRBJ2-2; D is undetermined. This CDR3 is built from 15 residues. The germline gives CDR1 LGHNA, CDR2 YNFKEQ. Trimming took off 0 bases at V and 0 bases at J, with 5 bases between the two ends. The CDR3 DNA is TGTGCCAGCAGCCAAGAACCGGCGAACACCGGGGAGCTGTTTTTT. It encodes CASSQEPANTGELFF.

This clone was recorded once. The V and J genes are TRBV4-1 and TRBJ1-5; D gene uncertain. Per germline, CDR1 MGHRA and CDR2 YSYEKL. With 0 bases removed from V and 7 bases from J, the gap between germline ends came to 7 bases. The CDR3 covers 13 residues. The CDR3 is CASSQEILQPQHF. Here the CDR3 DNA reads TGCGCCAGCAGCCAAGAGATTCTACAGCCCCAGCATTTT.

The chain joins TRBV29-1 to TRBJ2-1; D is ambiguous. The CDR3 is 15 amino acids. Germline V gene sequence: CDR1 SQVTM, CDR2 ANQGSEA. Trimming pared 1 base from V and 0 bases from J, leaving 10 bases between. This chain's CDR3 is CSVEGRTNSYNEQFF. The CDR3 DNA follows: TGCAGCGTTGAAGGTCGGACGAACTCCTACAATGAGCAGTTCTTC.

The rearrangement joins TRBV29-1 to TRBJ1-2, with 9 bases identical to TRBD1. From germline, CDR1 is SQVTM and CDR2 ANQGSEA. V trimming: 8 bases; J trimming: 3 bases; junction bases outside the gene matches: 7. This CDR3 region has 13 residues. The CDR3 region has the DNA TGCAGCTTCCTACGACAGGGGGACTATGGCTACACCTTC. It encodes CSFLRQGDYGYTF. Filled out from reference TRBV29-1 and TRBJ1-2, the complete variable domain reads SAVISQKPSRDICQRGTSLTIQCQVDSQVTMMFWYRQQPGQSLTLIATANQGSEATYESGFVIDKFPISRPNLTFSTLTVSNMSPEDSSIYLCSFLRQGDYGYTFGSGTRLTVV.

The V gene is TRBV30, the J gene TRBJ2-4, with D perhaps TRBD1 or TRBD2 (5 bases each). Germline V gene lookup returns CDR1 GTSNPN and CDR2 SVGIG (reference sequence). Trimming took 8 bases from V and 7 from J, leaving 18 bases between them. The CDR3 covers 13 residues. CDR3 bases: TGTGCCGGGACCTGGGACCCCGGGAACATTCAGTACTTC. This codes for CAGTWDPGNIQYF.

The chain recombines TRBV5-1 with TRBJ2-5; D is unclear. The CDR3 runs 13 residues. Germline V gene data show CDR1 as SGHRS and CDR2 as YFSETQ. V was trimmed by 0 bases and J by 5 bases, leaving 8 bases between them. CDR3 nucleotides: TGCGCCAGCAGCTTGGAGGTGGCTGAGACCCAGTACTTC. It specifies CASSLEVAETQYF.

The V call is TRBV30, the J call TRBJ2-5; 15 nucleotides agree with TRBD2. The CDR3 has 15 residues. V was clipped by 0 bases and J by 7 bases; unmatched bases: 3. Looked up from germline, CDR1 is GTSNPN and CDR2 is SVGIG (reference sequence). This chain's CDR3 is CAWSVTGLAGGTQYF. DNA of the CDR3: TGTGCCTGGAGTGTCACGGGACTAGCGGGGGGGACCCAGTACTTC.

This chain connects TRBV29-1 to TRBJ2-5, with D unresolved. Germline CDR1 SQVTM, CDR2 ANQGSEA. V lost 6 bases to trimming and J lost 2 bases, with 10 bases between them. This CDR3 is built from 12 residues. The CDR3 reads CSVQTNQETQYF. The CDR3 DNA sequence: TGCAGCGTCCAGACCAATCAAGAGACCCAGTACTTC.

The rearrangement uses TRBV5-5 and TRBJ1-2; 8 nucleotides agree with TRBD1. Trimming took 0 bases from V and 4 from J; bases not matched to a gene: 8. Germline CDR1 reads SGHKS; CDR2 reads YYEKEE (reference sequence). The CDR3 runs to 16 residues. This CDR3 is CASSLDPRGQGYGYTF. The CDR3 DNA follows: TGTGCCAGCAGCTTGGACCCCAGGGGGCAGGGCTATGGCTACACCTTC.

The V gene is TRBV7-9, the J gene TRBJ2-3; no definite D call. Trimming took off 5 bases at V and 6 bases at J, with 12 bases between the two ends. Germline CDR1 and CDR2: SEHNR and FQNEAQ (reference sequence). This CDR3 is 13 amino acids long. CDR3 DNA: TGTGCCAGCAGCCCGGGCGGTTGGGATACGCAGTATTTT. Amino acids: CASSPGGWDTQYF.